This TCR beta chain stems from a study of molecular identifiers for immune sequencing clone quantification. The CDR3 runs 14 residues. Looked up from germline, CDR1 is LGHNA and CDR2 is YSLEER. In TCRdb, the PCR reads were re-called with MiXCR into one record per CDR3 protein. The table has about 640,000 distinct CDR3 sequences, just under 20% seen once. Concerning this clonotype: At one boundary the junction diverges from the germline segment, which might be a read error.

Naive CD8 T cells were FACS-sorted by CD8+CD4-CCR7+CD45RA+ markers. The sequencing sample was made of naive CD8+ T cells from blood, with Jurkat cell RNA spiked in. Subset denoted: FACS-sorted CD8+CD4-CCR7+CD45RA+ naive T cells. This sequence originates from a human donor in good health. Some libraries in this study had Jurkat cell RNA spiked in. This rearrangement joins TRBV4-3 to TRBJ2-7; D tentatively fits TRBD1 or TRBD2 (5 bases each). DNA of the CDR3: TGCGCCAGCAGCCAAGGGGGGATAGGCTACGAGCAGTGCTTC. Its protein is CASSQGGIGYEQCF.